Below, one T cell receptor (beta chain) is given with its context. The sample comes from a study of blood T cell repertoires in COVID-19. Whole-study context: Donors in the United States, Italy and Spain gave samples during acute or convalescent COVID-19. Sources were T cells, B-cell-depleted T cells, or PBMCs; the material itself was cDNA or gDNA.

This CDR3 is 15 amino acids long. The germline V gene encodes CDR1 SGHTA and CDR2 FQGNSA. V lost 1 base, J lost 0 bases, and 7 bases lay in between. How the authors handled the data: The assay estimated nucleated cells by amplifying reference gene primers. Generated by immunoSEQ multiplex PCR, the TCRdb table keeps only in-frame clones and is missing some. The V and J calls and clone size were taken over from that table, and D and trimming were inferred from the DNA. The repertoire holds some 78,000 clones, with roughly 80% as singletons. This clonotype was sampled from a man aged 55 to 69 with active or convalescent COVID-19. Sequenced sample: peripheral blood. The chain joins TRBV7-2 to TRBJ2-1, with D uncertain. In DNA form, the CDR3 reads TGTGCCAGCAGCTTAGACTCGGGCTCCTACAATGAGCAGTTCTTC. It is translated as CASSLDSGSYNEQFF. The entire variable domain, with the rest obtained from reference TRBV7-2 and TRBJ2-1, is as follows: GAGVSQSPSNKVTEKGKDVELRCDPISGHTALYWYRQSLGQGLEFLIYFQGNSAPDKSGLPSDRFSAERTGGSVSTLTIQRTQQEDSAVYLCASSLDSGSYNEQFFGPGTRLTVL.